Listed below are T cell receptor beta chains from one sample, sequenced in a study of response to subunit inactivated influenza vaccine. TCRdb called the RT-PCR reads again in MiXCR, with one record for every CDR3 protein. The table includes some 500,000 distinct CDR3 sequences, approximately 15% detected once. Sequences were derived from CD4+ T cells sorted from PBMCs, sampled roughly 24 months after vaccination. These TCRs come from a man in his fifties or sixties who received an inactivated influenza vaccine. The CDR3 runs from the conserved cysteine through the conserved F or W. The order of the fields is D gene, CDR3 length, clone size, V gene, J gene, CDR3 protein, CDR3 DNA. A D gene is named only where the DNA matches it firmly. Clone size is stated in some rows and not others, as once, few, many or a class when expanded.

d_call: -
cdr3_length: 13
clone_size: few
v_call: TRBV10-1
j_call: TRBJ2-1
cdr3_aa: CASRREPRGEQFF
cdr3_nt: TGCGCCAGCAGACGAGAACCCAGGGGTGAGCAGTTCTTC

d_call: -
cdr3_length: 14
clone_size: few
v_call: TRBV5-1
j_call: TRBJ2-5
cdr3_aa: CASSLGQRQETQYF
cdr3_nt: TGCGCCAGCAGCTTGGGACAGAGGCAAGAGACCCAGTACTTC

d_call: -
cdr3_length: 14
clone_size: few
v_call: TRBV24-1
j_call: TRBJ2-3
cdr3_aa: CATSDPARADTQYF
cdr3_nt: TGTGCCACCAGTGACCCGGCCAGGGCAGATACGCAGTATTTT

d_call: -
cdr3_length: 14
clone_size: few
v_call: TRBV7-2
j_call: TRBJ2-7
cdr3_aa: CASSLAGFSYEQYF
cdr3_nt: TGTGCCAGCAGCTTAGCGGGGTTCTCCTACGAGCAGTACTTC

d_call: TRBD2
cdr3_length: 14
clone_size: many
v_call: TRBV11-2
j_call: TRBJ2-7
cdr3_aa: CASSFGGGAFEQYF
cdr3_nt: TGTGCCAGCAGCTTTGGCGGGGGGGCGTTCGAGCAGTACTTC

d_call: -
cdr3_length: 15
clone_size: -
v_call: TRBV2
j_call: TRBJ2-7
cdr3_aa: CASSSLRGGVYEQYF
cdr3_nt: TGTGCCAGCAGCTCTCTCCGTGGAGGGGTATACGAGCAGTACTTC

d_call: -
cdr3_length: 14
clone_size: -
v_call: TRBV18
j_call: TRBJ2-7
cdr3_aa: CASSPGRSTYEQYF
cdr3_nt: TGTGCCAGCTCACCAGGCAGGTCGACCTACGAGCAGTACTTC

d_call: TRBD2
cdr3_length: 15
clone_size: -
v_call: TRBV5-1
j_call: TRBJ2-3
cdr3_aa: CASSSLSGDTDTQYF
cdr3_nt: TGCGCCAGCAGCTCTTTGAGCGGGGACACAGATACGCAGTATTTT

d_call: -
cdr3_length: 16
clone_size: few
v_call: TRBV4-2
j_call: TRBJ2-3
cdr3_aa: CASSQDVTRDTDTQYF
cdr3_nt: TGTGCCAGCAGCCAAGATGTGACGCGGGACACAGATACGCAGTATTTT

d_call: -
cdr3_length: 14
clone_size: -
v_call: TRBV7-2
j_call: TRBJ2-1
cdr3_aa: CASGHLRAVNEQFF
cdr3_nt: TGTGCCAGCGGCCACTTGAGAGCCGTCAATGAGCAGTTCTTC

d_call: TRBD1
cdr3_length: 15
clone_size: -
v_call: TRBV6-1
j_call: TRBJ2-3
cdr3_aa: CASSAGQLGTDTQYF
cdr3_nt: TGTGCCAGCAGTGCGGGACAGCTAGGCACAGATACGCAGTATTTT

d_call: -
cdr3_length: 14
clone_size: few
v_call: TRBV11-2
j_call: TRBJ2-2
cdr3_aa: CASSLDPGAGELFF
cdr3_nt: TGTGCCAGCAGCTTAGATCCGGGGGCCGGGGAGCTGTTTTTT

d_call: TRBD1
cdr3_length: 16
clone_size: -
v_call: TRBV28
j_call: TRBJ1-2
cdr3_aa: CASSSPTGGPNYGHTF
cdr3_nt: TGTGCCAGCAGTTCCCCGACAGGGGGACCAAACTATGGCCACACCTTC

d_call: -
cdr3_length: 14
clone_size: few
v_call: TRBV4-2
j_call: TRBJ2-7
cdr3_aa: CASSQAGQPYEQYF
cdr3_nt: TGTGCCAGCAGCCAAGCGGGTCAGCCCTACGAGCAGTACTTC

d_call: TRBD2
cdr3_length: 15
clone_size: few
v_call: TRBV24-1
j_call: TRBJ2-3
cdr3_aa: CATSVWGGTTDTQYF
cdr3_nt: TGTGCCACCAGTGTCTGGGGGGGGACGACAGATACGCAGTATTTT

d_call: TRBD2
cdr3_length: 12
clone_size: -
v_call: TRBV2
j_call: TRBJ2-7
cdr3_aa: CASSESGAAKYF
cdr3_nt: TGTGCCAGCAGTGAAAGCGGGGCAGCTAAGTACTTC

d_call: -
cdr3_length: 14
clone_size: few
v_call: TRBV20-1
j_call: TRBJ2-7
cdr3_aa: CSARDLGYHYEQYF
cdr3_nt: TGCAGTGCTAGAGATTTGGGGTACCACTACGAGCAGTACTTC

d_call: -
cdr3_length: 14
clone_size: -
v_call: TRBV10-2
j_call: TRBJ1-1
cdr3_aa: CASRPPATSSEAFF
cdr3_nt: TGCGCCAGTCGCCCCCCCGCGACATCCTCTGAAGCTTTCTTT

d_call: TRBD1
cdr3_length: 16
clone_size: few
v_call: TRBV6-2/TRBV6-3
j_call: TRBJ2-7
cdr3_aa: CASSYSNRGLSYEQYF
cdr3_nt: TGTGCCAGCAGTTACTCGAACAGGGGCTTGTCCTACGAGCAGTACTTC

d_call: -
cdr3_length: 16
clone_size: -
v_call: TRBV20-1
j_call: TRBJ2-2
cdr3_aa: CSARDPGGGNTGELFF
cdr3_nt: TGCAGTGCTAGAGATCCCGGGGGAGGGAACACCGGGGAGCTGTTTTTT

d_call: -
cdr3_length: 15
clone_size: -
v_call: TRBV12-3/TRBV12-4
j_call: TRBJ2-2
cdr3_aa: CASSSGDANTGELFF
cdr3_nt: TGTGCCAGCAGTTCGGGGGATGCGAACACCGGGGAGCTGTTTTTT

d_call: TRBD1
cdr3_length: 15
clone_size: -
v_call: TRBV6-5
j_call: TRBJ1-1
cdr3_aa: CASSYSLRGRTEAFF
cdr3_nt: TGTGCCAGCAGTTACTCACTCAGGGGGCGAACTGAAGCTTTCTTT

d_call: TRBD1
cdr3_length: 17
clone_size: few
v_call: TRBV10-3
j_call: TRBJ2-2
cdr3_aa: CAIMGTGGRPNTGELFF
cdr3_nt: TGTGCCATCATGGGGACAGGGGGCCGTCCGAACACCGGGGAGCTGTTTTTT

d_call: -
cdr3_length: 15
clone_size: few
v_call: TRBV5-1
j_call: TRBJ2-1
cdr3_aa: CASSLRGPLYNEQFF
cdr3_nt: TGCGCCAGCAGCTTGCGGGGGCCACTTTACAATGAGCAGTTCTTC

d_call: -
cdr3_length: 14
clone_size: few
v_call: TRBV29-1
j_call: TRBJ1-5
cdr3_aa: CSVGEGNGNQPQHF
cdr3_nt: TGCAGCGTTGGAGAGGGCAACGGCAATCAGCCCCAGCATTTT

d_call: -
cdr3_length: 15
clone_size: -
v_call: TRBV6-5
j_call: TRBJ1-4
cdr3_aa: CASSYSTGRGEKLFF
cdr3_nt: TGTGCCAGCAGTTACTCGACCGGCAGGGGTGAAAAACTGTTTTTT

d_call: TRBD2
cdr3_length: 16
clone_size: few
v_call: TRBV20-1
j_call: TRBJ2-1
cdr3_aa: CSARVSGGASYNEQFF
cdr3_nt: TGCAGTGCTAGAGTAAGCGGGGGGGCCTCCTACAATGAGCAGTTCTTC

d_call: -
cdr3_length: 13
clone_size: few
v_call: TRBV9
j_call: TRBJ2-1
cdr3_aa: CASSVVPGNEQFF
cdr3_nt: TGTGCCAGCAGCGTAGTTCCCGGGAATGAGCAGTTCTTC

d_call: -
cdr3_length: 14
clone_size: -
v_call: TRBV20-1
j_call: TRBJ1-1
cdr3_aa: CSAGRTHRNTEAFF
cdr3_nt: TGCAGTGCTGGGCGGACACATCGGAACACTGAAGCTTTCTTT

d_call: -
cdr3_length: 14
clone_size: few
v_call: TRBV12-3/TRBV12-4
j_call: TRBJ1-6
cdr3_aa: CASSLKEGGSPLHF
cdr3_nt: TGTGCCAGCAGTTTAAAGGAAGGGGGTTCACCCCTCCACTTT

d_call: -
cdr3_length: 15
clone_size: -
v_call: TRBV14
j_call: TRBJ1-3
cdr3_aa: CASSQDPENGNTIYF
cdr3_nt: TGTGCCAGCAGCCAAGATCCGGAGAATGGAAACACCATATATTTT

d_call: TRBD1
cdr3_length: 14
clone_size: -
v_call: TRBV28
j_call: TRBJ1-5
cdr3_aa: CASREDRDDQPQHF
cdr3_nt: TGTGCCAGCAGGGAAGACAGGGATGATCAGCCCCAGCATTTT

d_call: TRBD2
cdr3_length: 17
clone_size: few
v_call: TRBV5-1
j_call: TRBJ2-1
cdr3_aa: CASSRGLAGGGYNEQFF
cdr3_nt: TGCGCCAGCAGCAGAGGACTAGCGGGAGGTGGATACAATGAGCAGTTCTTC

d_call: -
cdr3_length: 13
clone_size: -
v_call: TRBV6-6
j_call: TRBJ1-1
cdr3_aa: CASSYVLNTEAFF
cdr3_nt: TGTGCCAGCAGTTATGTTTTAAACACTGAAGCTTTCTTT

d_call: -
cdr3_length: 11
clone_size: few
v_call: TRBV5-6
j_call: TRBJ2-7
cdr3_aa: CASSLQEEQYF
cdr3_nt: TGTGCCAGCAGCTTACAAGAGGAGCAGTACTTC

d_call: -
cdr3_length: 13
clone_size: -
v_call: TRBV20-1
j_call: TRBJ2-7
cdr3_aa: CSARGWASYEQYF
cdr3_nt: TGCAGTGCTAGAGGGTGGGCCTCCTACGAGCAGTACTTC

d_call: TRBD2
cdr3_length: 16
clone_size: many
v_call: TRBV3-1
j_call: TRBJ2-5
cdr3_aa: CASSQTTSGDDETQYF
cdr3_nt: TGTGCCAGCAGCCAAACGACTAGCGGGGATGATGAGACCCAGTACTTC

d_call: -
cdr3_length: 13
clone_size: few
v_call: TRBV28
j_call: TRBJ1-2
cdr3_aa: CASSTSANYGYTF
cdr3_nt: TGTGCCAGCAGCACCTCAGCCAACTATGGCTACACCTTC

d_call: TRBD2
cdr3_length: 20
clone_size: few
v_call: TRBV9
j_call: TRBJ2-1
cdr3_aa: CASSVATGGTSGSKYNEQFF
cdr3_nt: TGTGCCAGCAGCGTAGCTACGGGGGGGACTAGCGGGAGTAAATACAATGAGCAGTTCTTC

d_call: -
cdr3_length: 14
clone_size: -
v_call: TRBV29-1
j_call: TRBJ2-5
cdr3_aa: CSVDIGAGGETQYF
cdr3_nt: TGCAGCGTTGATATCGGGGCAGGAGGAGAGACCCAGTACTTC

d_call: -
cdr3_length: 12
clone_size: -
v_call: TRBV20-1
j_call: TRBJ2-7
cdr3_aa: CSARDLGDEQYF
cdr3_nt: TGCAGTGCTAGGGACCTAGGAGACGAGCAGTACTTC

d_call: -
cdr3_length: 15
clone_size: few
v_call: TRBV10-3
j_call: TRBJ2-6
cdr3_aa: CAISSQDSGANVLTF
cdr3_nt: TGTGCCATCAGCTCCCAGGACTCGGGGGCCAACGTCCTGACTTTC

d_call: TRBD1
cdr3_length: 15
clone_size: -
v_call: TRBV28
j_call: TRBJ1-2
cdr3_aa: CASSRLGQGTYGYTF
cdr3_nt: TGTGCCAGCAGCAGGTTGGGACAGGGTACCTATGGCTACACCTTC

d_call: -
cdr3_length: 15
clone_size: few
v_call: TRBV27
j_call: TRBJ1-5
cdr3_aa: CASKTRETSNQPQHF
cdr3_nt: TGTGCCAGCAAAACCAGGGAGACAAGCAATCAGCCCCAGCATTTT

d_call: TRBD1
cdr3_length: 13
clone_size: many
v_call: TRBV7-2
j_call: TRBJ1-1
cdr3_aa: CASSRDRGTEAFF
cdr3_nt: TGTGCCAGCAGTCGGGACAGGGGCACTGAAGCTTTCTTT

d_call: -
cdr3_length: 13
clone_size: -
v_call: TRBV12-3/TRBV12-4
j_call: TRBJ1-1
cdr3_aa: CASSLRRNTEAFF
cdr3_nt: TGTGCCAGCAGTTTACGGAGGAACACTGAAGCTTTCTTT

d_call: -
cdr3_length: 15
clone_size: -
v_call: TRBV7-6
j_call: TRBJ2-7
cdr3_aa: CASSLGEKGFYEQYF
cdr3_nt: TGTGCCAGCAGCTTAGGGGAAAAGGGGTTCTACGAGCAGTACTTC

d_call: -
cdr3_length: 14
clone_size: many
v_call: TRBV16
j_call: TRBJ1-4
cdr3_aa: CASSQQGKNEKLFF
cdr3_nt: TGTGCCAGCAGCCAACAGGGGAAAAATGAAAAACTGTTTTTT

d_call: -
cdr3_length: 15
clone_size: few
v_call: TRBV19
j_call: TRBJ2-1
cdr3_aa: CASSEGVAAYNEQFF
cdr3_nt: TGTGCCAGTAGTGAGGGAGTGGCTGCCTACAATGAGCAGTTCTTC

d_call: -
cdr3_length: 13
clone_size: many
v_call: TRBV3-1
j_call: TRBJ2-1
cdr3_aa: CASSQDGGSEQFF
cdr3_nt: TGTGCCAGCAGCCAAGATGGGGGGAGTGAGCAGTTCTTC

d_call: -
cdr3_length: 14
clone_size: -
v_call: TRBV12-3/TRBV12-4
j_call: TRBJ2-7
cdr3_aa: CASSQPRQSYEQYF
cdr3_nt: TGTGCCAGCAGTCAACCTCGACAGTCCTACGAGCAGTACTTC

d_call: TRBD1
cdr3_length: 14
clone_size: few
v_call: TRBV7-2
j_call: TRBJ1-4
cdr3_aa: CASSRDRWGEKLFF
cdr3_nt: TGTGCCAGCAGCCGGGACAGGTGGGGTGAAAAACTGTTTTTT

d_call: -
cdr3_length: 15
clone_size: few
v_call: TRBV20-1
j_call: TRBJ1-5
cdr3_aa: CSARDHRDITQPQHF
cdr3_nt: TGCAGTGCTAGAGACCATCGGGACATAACTCAGCCCCAGCATTTT

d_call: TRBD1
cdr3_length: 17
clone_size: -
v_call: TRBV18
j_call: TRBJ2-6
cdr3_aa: CASSRPGQPSGANVLTF
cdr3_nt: TGTGCCAGCTCACGGCCGGGACAGCCTTCTGGGGCCAACGTCCTGACTTTC

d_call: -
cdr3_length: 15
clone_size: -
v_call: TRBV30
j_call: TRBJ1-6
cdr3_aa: CAWETGQGRNSPLHF
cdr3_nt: TGTGCCTGGGAAACCGGGCAGGGGCGAAATTCACCCCTCCACTTT

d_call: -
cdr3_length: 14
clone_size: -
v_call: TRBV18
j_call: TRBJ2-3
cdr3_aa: CASSPPGLPDTQYF
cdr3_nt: TGTGCCAGCTCACCTCCCGGGTTGCCAGATACGCAGTATTTT

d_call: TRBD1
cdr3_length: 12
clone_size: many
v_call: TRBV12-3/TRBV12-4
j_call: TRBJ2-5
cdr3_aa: CASSSTGKTQYF
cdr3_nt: TGTGCCAGCAGTTCGACAGGGAAGACCCAGTACTTC